This T cell receptor (beta chain) was observed in a study of cytomegalovirus exposure and HLA in healthy donors. Study-wide points: A later analysis found that most CMV-associated TCR beta chains appeared HLA-restricted. CMV serostatus was the sole immune exposure data available. What a later analysis reportedly showed was that an Asian-associated ancestry cluster had fewer N-insertions than the roughly 700-donor mean.

Points on this clone: Its specificity is not known.

Primers included in the PCR were 60 Vbeta and 13 Jbeta primers. Here immunoSEQ multiplex PCR was the method, and the copy in TCRdb shows in-frame clones only, minus some. This table has 200,000 to 250,000 clones, about 77% appearing once. The source is a woman in her twenties or thirties in good health and CMV-seronegative. Sample: PBMCs.

The CDR3 loop reads CASSLEGRAGNEQYF. The DNA of the CDR3 is TGTGCCAGCAGCTTGGAGGGGCGAGCGGGAAACGAGCAGTACTTC. The gene calls are TRBV5-4 and TRBJ2-7; 7 positions agree with TRBD2. The V segment lost 0 bases and the J segment 5 bases; nucleotides outside the gene matches: 8. CDR3 length: 15 amino acids. Germline V gene data show CDR1 as SGHNT and CDR2 as YYREEE (reference sequence).